Presented here are 8 T cell receptor beta chains from one specimen sequenced in a study of blood T cells in healthy people across ages. Together with a sample-barcoded 5' primer, a J-beta primer mix was included in a second PCR lasting roughly 6 to 12 cycles. A single record per CDR3 protein comes from TCRdb applying MiXCR to the 5' RACE reads. This table has 1.5 million to 2 million distinct CDR3 sequences, just under 50% appearing once. Sequenced sample: blood. These receptors all come from a woman in her 40s in good health.

The sample holds a few counts of this clonotype. This chain uses TRBV25-1 with TRBJ1-6, with 8 bases aligning to TRBD1. The junction had 4 bases not matched to a gene; V was cut back by 6 bases and J by 9 bases. Germline V gene lookup returns CDR1 MGHDK and CDR2 SYGVNS. The CDR3 consists of 13 residues. The CDR3 is CASRETGASPLHF. CDR3 bases: TGTGCCAGCAGAGAGACAGGGGCTTCACCCCTCCACTTT.

The J gene is TRBJ2-5, the V gene TRBV27, with D hard to call. Germline V gives CDR1 MNHEY, CDR2 SMNVEV (reference sequence). V lost 4 bases and J 2 bases, leaving 11 bases between the germline ends. The CDR3 is made up of 14 amino acids. The CDR3 loop reads CASSYGLNQETQYF. CDR3 DNA sequence: TGTGCCAGCAGTTACGGGCTTAATCAAGAGACCCAGTACTTC.

The V call is TRBV20-1, the J call TRBJ1-2; the D is unclear. V was trimmed by 0 bases and J by 0 bases, leaving 11 bases between them. Looked up from germline, CDR1 is DFQATT and CDR2 is SNEGSKA (reference sequence). The CDR3 is 15 amino acids. The CDR3 loop reads CSARDFRKANYGYTF. DNA of the CDR3: TGCAGTGCTAGAGATTTCCGTAAAGCTAACTATGGCTACACCTTC.

This clonotype came up a few times. The chain combines TRBV10-3 with TRBJ2-3; D is perhaps TRBD2 (5 bases). Germline V gives CDR1 ENHRY, CDR2 SYGVKD. This CDR3 contains 15 residues. Trimming shortened V by 7 bases and J by 0 bases, and 14 bases separated the two germline ends. As DNA, the CDR3 is TGTGCCATCACCGGGGAATCCGCTAGCACAGATACGCAGTATTTT. It codes for CAITGESASTDTQYF.

In this sample, this clonotype turned up a few times. The rearrangement joins TRBV12-3 or TRBV12-4 to TRBJ2-5, with D uncertain. Trimming cost V 3 bases and J 3 bases, with 5 bases left between them. This CDR3 has 12 residues. Written as DNA, the CDR3 is TGTGCCAGCAGTTTTAGTAAAGAGACCCAGTACTTC. It specifies CASSFSKETQYF.

The rearrangement joins TRBV20-1 to TRBJ2-5; no clear D gene. The last part of the DNA fits TRBJ2-7 better; the J call may be wrong. The CDR3 consists of 14 residues. Per the germline V gene, CDR1 is DFQATT and CDR2 is SNEGSKA (reference sequence). The CDR3 DNA reads TGCAGTGCTAGAGCTGCTTCTCAGTTACACGAGCAGTACTTC. It codes for CSARAASQLHEQYF.

V usage is TRBV6-1 and J usage is TRBJ2-5; no reliable D call. This CDR3 contains 15 residues. Germline V gene sequence: CDR1 MNHNS, CDR2 SASEGT. Trimming took 4 bases from V and 4 from J, leaving 16 bases between them. Here the CDR3 reads CASSVGAPRRETQYF. The DNA for the CDR3 is TGTGCCAGCAGTGTCGGAGCGCCTAGAAGAGAGACCCAGTACTTC.

The V gene is TRBV19, the J gene TRBJ2-1, with TRBD1 matching 8 bases. The V gene end was trimmed by 5 bases and the J gene end by 1 base; junction bases not matched to a gene: 7. The CDR3 is made up of 16 amino acids. CDR1 and CDR2 from the germline V gene are LNHDA and SQIVND (reference sequence). The CDR3 DNA sequence: TGTGCCAGTAGTCGACAGGGGAGAGGTTCCTACAATGAGCAGTTCTTC. This sequence encodes CASSRQGRGSYNEQFF.